The 7 T cell receptor beta chains presented below share a single source sample, sequenced in a study of T cells of healthy individuals. TCRdb fed the 5' RACE reads into MiXCR, producing one record per CDR3 protein. This sample carries around 98,000 distinct CDR3 sequences, approximately 15% of them seen once, and the ten largest clones take around 6.5%. The receptor source for this set is a human donor in good health.

This clonotype was seen many times. The V and J genes are TRBV4-1 and TRBJ1-1, with a possible D match to TRBD1 (6 bases). CDR1 and CDR2 (germline): MGHRA, YSYEKL. Trimming removed 0 bases from V and 5 bases from J, with 22 bases in between. CDR3 size: 18 residues. The CDR3 spells CASSQDPRGVGARTEAFF. CDR3 DNA: TGCGCCAGCAGCCAAGATCCCCGCGGAGTGGGGGCGCGGACTGAAGCTTTCTTT.

This clonotype was detected only a few times. The chain links TRBV4-3 to TRBJ2-3, with 9 bases matching TRBD2. Trimming removed 0 bases from V and 2 bases from J; junction bases left unmatched: 9. CDR3 length: 18 residues. Per germline, CDR1 LGHNA and CDR2 YSLEER. This CDR3 reads CASSQDGGSGRFTDTQYF. The DNA for the CDR3 is TGCGCCAGCAGCCAAGATGGTGGGAGCGGGAGGTTCACAGATACGCAGTATTTT.

The rearrangement uses TRBV9 and TRBJ2-7, with D maybe TRBD1 (6 bases). The CDR3 extends over 14 amino acids. Trimming stripped 4 bases from V and 3 bases from J, with 14 bases between. Germline V gives CDR1 SGDLS, CDR2 YYNGEE. The CDR3 reads CASSFTGSFYEQYF. In nucleotides, the CDR3 is TGTGCCAGCAGCTTTACAGGGAGCTTCTACGAGCAGTACTTC.

This clonotype was recorded a few times. The V call is TRBV5-1, the J call TRBJ2-1, with D unresolved. The germline CDR1 and CDR2 sequences are SGHRS and YFSETQ. There are 13 residues in the CDR3. V shed 5 bases and J shed 2 bases, with 8 bases lying between them. The CDR3 here is CASSPGTYNEQFF. The CDR3 nucleotides are TGCGCCAGCAGTCCAGGTACCTACAATGAGCAGTTCTTC.

V usage is TRBV28 and J usage is TRBJ2-7; D might be TRBD2 (6 bases). Germline V lookup: CDR1 MDHEN, CDR2 SYDVKM. The CDR3 sequence is 14 residues long. The V end was cut by 6 bases, the J end by 1 base, with 13 bases between. CDR3 loop: CASSQAGGSYEQYF. CDR3 bases: TGTGCCAGCAGCCAAGCGGGTGGGTCCTACGAGCAGTACTTC.

This clonotype occurred a few times. The CDR3: CSARGQGAFTEAFF. In nucleotides, the CDR3 is TGCAGTGCTCGAGGACAGGGGGCATTCACTGAAGCTTTCTTT. The rearrangement uses TRBV20-1 and TRBJ1-1; 11 bases line up with TRBD1. CDR1 and CDR2 (germline): DFQATT, SNEGSKA (reference sequence). The CDR3 has 14 amino acids. Trimming removed 5 bases from V and 4 bases from J; junction bases left unmatched: 6.

In its sample, this clonotype was seen a few times. The chain is built from TRBV2 and TRBJ1-6, with TRBD1 as a possible D gene (5 bases). Trimming left V 1 base short and J 0 bases short, with 10 bases between. The germline CDR1 and CDR2 sequences are SNHLY and FYNNEI. This CDR3 contains 17 residues. The DNA of the CDR3 is TGTGCCAGCAGTGAAGAGGAGGGGCGCTCCTATAATTCACCCCTCCACTTT. This sequence encodes CASSEEEGRSYNSPLHF.